This TCR beta chain was identified during a study of blood T cell repertoires in COVID-19 (dated by TCRdb to about 2020). Notes on the research overall: Samples covering the acute and convalescent phases of COVID-19 were provided by collaborators in the United States, Italy and Spain. The material from the prospective study consisted of cDNA or gDNA derived from T cells, B-cell-depleted T cells, or PBMCs. Deeply sampled blood TCRbeta repertoires from subjects exposed to, actively infected with, or recovered from COVID-19 were included in the dataset. The repertoires were released in a freely available public database intended as a resource for research on the immune response to SARS-CoV-2. Samples came from the ongoing ImmuneRACE study (first 160 participants) plus 1,254 subjects from 6 global collaborators. A de-identified subject ID, COVID-19 status, age in years and sex were almost always included in the sample metadata. Where HLA class I and class II types were available, the types were taken from metadata supplied by the sample provider, not from assay-based typing.

Of note for this clone: Its antigen specificity is not known. No per-base quality is available; no much larger clone lies one base away.

The immunoSEQ Assay, a bias-controlled multiplex PCR, was used to amplify TCRbeta CDR3 regions from genomic DNA. For the original study's pipeline: The number of nucleated cells in each sample was estimated from the amplification of reference gene primers within the assay. To quantify the absolute abundance of each unique TCRbeta CDR3 rearrangement, sequence reads were collapsed and filtered. For each sample, productive Simpson clonality was calculated by taking the square root of Simpson's diversity index across productive rearrangements. In its TCRdb copy, this immuneACCESS table keeps in-frame sequences only and misses some clones. Where compared with another copy, unresolved V genes explain less than half of these, and the others have no known cause. The DNA gave D and trimming, while V, J and clone size come from that table. The sample yields about 200,000 clones; about nine tenths were counted once. The ten largest clones take up under 0.9% of the sample.

At the junction V is shortened by 4 bases and J by 7 bases; bases outside the gene matches: 5. The cysteine opens and the phenylalanine closes a CDR3 of 13 amino acids. Only the CDR3 portion is preserved as DNA: 39 bases, with reading frame beginning at the first base. As encoded in the germline V gene (reference sequence), CDR1 is SGHNT while CDR2 is YYREEE. Points the paper makes about the study in general: How much clinical and demographic metadata was included differed by source and by participant, and the metadata was provided uncurated.

The collaborating institutions used their own protocols to collect whole blood in K2EDTA tubes. For TCRbeta analysis, collaborators shipped samples as frozen whole blood, isolated PBMCs, or DNA extracted from either of those sample types. The sequence was obtained from a man aged 35-49 years with acute or convalescent COVID-19. The chain employs TRBV5-4 and TRBJ2-7, with TRBD2 identical over 10 junction bases. Sequenced sample: peripheral blood. The nucleotide sequence reads TGTGCCAGCAGCGTTTGGACTAGCGGAGAGCAGTACTTC. Its protein is CASSVWTSGEQYF.